A selection of T cell receptor beta chains follows, all from one sample in a study of CD8+ T cells in alopecia areata. Assay: immunoSEQ multiplex PCR; the TCRdb copy retains only in-frame clones and omits some. The sample shows tens of thousands of clones, roughly 51% of them seen only once. The sample was NKG2D-high CD8+ T cells sorted from blood. The receptors derive from a human donor with alopecia areata. Both conserved end residues are part of each CDR3. D genes are given only for firm matches. A row's size may be missing; if present it is once, few, many or a size class.

clone_size	d_call	v_call	j_call	cdr3_nt	cdr3_aa
few	TRBD1	TRBV27	TRBJ1-5	TGTGCCAGCAGTTTGGGGAGGGGGCTAGGACAGCCCCAGCATTTT	CASSLGRGLGQPQHF
few	.	TRBV5-1	TRBJ2-7	TGCGCCAGCAGCTTGGGGTCCGGATACGAGCAGTACTTC	CASSLGSGYEQYF
.	TRBD2	TRBV6-5	TRBJ2-7	TGTGCCAGCAGTCTGGGACTAGCGGAAGTCGGCGAGCAGTACTTC	CASSLGLAEVGEQYF
.	.	TRBV27	TRBJ2-7	TGTGCCAGCAGTTTAGGGAGATCCTACGAGCAGTACTTC	CASSLGRSYEQYF
.	.	TRBV27	TRBJ1-5	TGTGCCAGCAGTTTATCCTCATTGGGAAATCAGCCCCAGCATTTT	CASSLSSLGNQPQHF
.	.	TRBV2	TRBJ2-1	TGTGCCAGCGGGGGGACAGCCCAGTTCTTC	CASGGTAQFF
.	.	TRBV28	TRBJ1-5	TGTGCCAGCAGTTTGTCCCAGTTTGGCAATCAGCCCCAGCATTTT	CASSLSQFGNQPQHF
few	TRBD1	TRBV28	TRBJ2-5	TGTGCCAGCAGTTCTGCCCCGACAGGGCGACAAGAGACCCAGTACTTC	CASSSAPTGRQETQYF
.	.	TRBV4-1	TRBJ1-6	TGCGCCAGCAGCCAGTTGAATTCACCCCTCCACTTT	CASSQLNSPLHF
few	TRBD2	TRBV28	TRBJ2-3	TGTGCCAGCAGTCCGGGAGGAGATACGCAGTATTTT	CASSPGGDTQYF
once	.	TRBV4-1	TRBJ1-1	TGCGCCAGCAGCCAAGGTGGAGGGGTCACTGAAGCTTTCTTT	CASSQGGGVTEAFF
.	TRBD2	TRBV2	TRBJ2-3	TGTGCCAGCTCAGGTTCCGGGACTAGCGGGGCGGATACGCAGTATTTT	CASSGSGTSGADTQYF
.	.	TRBV7-2	TRBJ1-5	TGTGCCAGCAGCCGGACACAGGGAGGGCAGCCCCAGCATTTT	CASSRTQGGQPQHF
few	.	TRBV30	TRBJ1-1	TGTGCCTGGAGTGTGGGACTGACCATGAACACTGAAGCTTTCTTT	CAWSVGLTMNTEAFF
.	TRBD1	TRBV28	TRBJ2-4	TGTGCCAGCAGTACTGACAGGGGATACATTCAGTACTTC	CASSTDRGYIQYF
.	.	TRBV7-9	TRBJ1-4	TGTGCCAGCAGCTTTCGTGGGGAGAAACTGTTTTTT	CASSFRGEKLFF
few	.	TRBV29-1	TRBJ1-1	TGCAGCGGATGCGCAGGGGTGAACACTGAAGCTTTCTTT	CSGCAGVNTEAFF
few	TRBD2	TRBV7-9	TRBJ2-5	TGTGCCAGCAGCCTGCCGACTAGCAGGAGGGAGACCCAGTACTTC	CASSLPTSRRETQYF
.	.	TRBV7-8	TRBJ2-7	TGTGCCAGCAGCGAGGCAGGGGGGTACGAGCAGTACTTC	CASSEAGGYEQYF
few	.	TRBV13	TRBJ2-4	TGTGCCAGCAGCTTCGGCAGAAACATTCAGTACTTC	CASSFGRNIQYF
.	TRBD2	TRBV27	TRBJ2-7	TGTGCCAGCAGTGGTACTAGCGGACTCTACGAGCAGTACTTC	CASSGTSGLYEQYF
few	.	TRBV29-1	TRBJ2-1	TGCAGCGTTGAAGATCGTCCAGGGGCCTGGTCCTACAATGAGCAGTTCTTC	CSVEDRPGAWSYNEQFF
.	.	TRBV5-1	TRBJ2-7	TGCGCCAGCAGCTTATTCTCGGGGCCGGAAGAGCAGTACTTC	CASSLFSGPEEQYF
few	.	TRBV29-1	TRBJ1-3	TGCAGCGTCGTTACTGGAAACACCATATATTTT	CSVVTGNTIYF
.	TRBD2	TRBV27	TRBJ2-7	TGTGCCAGCAGCCCCCCGGGGGGGTACGAGCAGTACTTC	CASSPPGGYEQYF
.	.	TRBV7-6	TRBJ2-2	TGTGCCAGCAGCTTAGCACTCTCGTGGGAGCTGTTTTTT	CASSLALSWELFF
.	.	TRBV30	TRBJ2-3	TGTGCCTGGATGGAAGGAGATACGCAGTATTTT	CAWMEGDTQYF
.	.	TRBV7-2	TRBJ2-3	TGTGCCAGCAGTCACACTAGAGATACGCAGTATTTT	CASSHTRDTQYF
.	.	TRBV7-9	TRBJ2-7	TGTGCCAGCAGCTTCGGGGACGAGCAGTACTTC	CASSFGDEQYF
.	TRBD1	TRBV14	TRBJ2-7	TGTGCCAGCAGCCCGGGACAGGGGGCCTACGAGCAGTACTTC	CASSPGQGAYEQYF
few	.	TRBV19	TRBJ2-2	TGTGCCAGTAGTGTCCTAGGCCTCCATCGGGACACCGGGGAGCTGTTTTTT	CASSVLGLHRDTGELFF
once	.	TRBV11-2	TRBJ2-7	TGTGCCAGCAGCCCAGTCGTGGCAGCCAACTACGAGCAGTACTTC	CASSPVVAANYEQYF
.	TRBD2	TRBV28	TRBJ2-2	TGTGCCAGCAGTTTCAGGACTAGCGGGAGCGCCGGGGAGCTGTTTTTT	CASSFRTSGSAGELFF
once	.	TRBV28	TRBJ2-1	TGTGCCAGCGCCCCCCGGGTCTACAATGAGCAGTTCTTC	CASAPRVYNEQFF
.	.	TRBV7-9	TRBJ2-1	TGTGCCAGCAGCGAAACCGGGACCCCCACCCTAGATGAGCAGTTCTTC	CASSETGTPTLDEQFF
few	.	TRBV28	TRBJ2-3	TGTGCCAGTCTACCCGCCCTTGGGGCTAGCACAGATACGCAGTATTTT	CASLPALGASTDTQYF
.	.	TRBV7-3	TRBJ2-1	TGTGCCAGCGGCTACCGCGCCAATGAGCAGTTCTTC	CASGYRANEQFF
.	.	TRBV10-2	TRBJ2-2	TGCGCCAGCAGTGAATTCCCGCGGGTTGCCGGGGAGCTGTTTTTT	CASSEFPRVAGELFF
.	.	TRBV27	TRBJ2-7	TGTGCCAGCAGTTTACCAGGGTTCGAGCAGTACTTC	CASSLPGFEQYF
few	.	TRBV29-1	TRBJ2-2	TGCAGCGCCGCCACAGAGTCAAACACCGGGGAGCTGTTTTTT	CSAATESNTGELFF
.	.	TRBV9	TRBJ2-3	TGTGCCAGCAGCGGAGGGGACGCGGTAGATACGCAGTATTTT	CASSGGDAVDTQYF
.	TRBD1	TRBV30	TRBJ2-7	TGTGCCTGGAGCATCGGGACAGGAGCCTACGAGCAGTACTTC	CAWSIGTGAYEQYF
.	.	TRBV29-1	TRBJ2-7	TGCAGCGGGACCGATGAGGAGCAGTACTTC	CSGTDEEQYF
.	TRBD1	TRBV27	TRBJ1-6	TGTGCCACCGGGACAGGAGGTTCACCCCTCCACTTT	CATGTGGSPLHF
.	.	TRBV20-1	TRBJ2-5	TGCAGTGCGCCTAAAGAGACCCAGTACTTC	CSAPKETQYF
once	TRBD1	TRBV9	TRBJ2-1	TGTGCCAGCAGCGTAGCCGAGGACAGGGGTTCCTACAATGAGCAGTTCTTC	CASSVAEDRGSYNEQFF
once	TRBD1	TRBV7-9	TRBJ2-7	TGTGCCAGCAGCTTAGGGGTCGGACAGGTCTCCTACGAGCAGTACTTC	CASSLGVGQVSYEQYF